The 27 T cell receptor beta chains given below trace back to one sample, sequenced in a study of blood T cell repertoires in COVID-19. TCRdb keeps only in-frame clones here, not all; method: immunoSEQ multiplex PCR. The sample has over 200,000 clones; roughly 87% are singletons. The specimen sequenced was peripheral blood. The receptors originated from a man aged 40-49 years with active or convalescent COVID-19.

The chain uses TRBV6-5 and TRBJ1-5, with D possibly matching TRBD1 (6 bases). The CDR3 covers 14 residues. V was pared by 8 bases and J by 1 base, with 12 bases between. The germline CDR1 and CDR2 sequences are MNHEY and SVGAGI. The CDR3 reads CASCHRASNQPQHF. Here the CDR3 DNA reads TGTGCCAGCTGTCACAGGGCGAGCAATCAGCCCCAGCATTTT.

The chain carries TRBV2 and TRBJ1-5; the D is unclear. Germline V gene sequence: CDR1 SNHLY, CDR2 FYNNEI. This CDR3 is built from 13 residues. The V end lost 2 bases, the J end lost 4 bases, and 6 bases lay between the germline ends. This CDR3 reads CASSERENQPQHF. The CDR3 nucleotides read TGTGCCAGCAGTGAACGGGAGAATCAGCCCCAGCATTTT.

This chain's CDR3 is CASSSDGTAPKNTF. The CDR3 DNA reads TGTGCCAGCAGCTCCGACGGGACAGCTCCTAAAAACACCTTC. V gene TRBV7-9 combines with J gene TRBJ1-2; 7 nucleotides agree with TRBD1. The CDR3 consists of 14 residues. With 4 bases clipped from V and 12 bases from J, the junction kept 14 bases outside the gene matches. Germline values: CDR1 SEHNR, CDR2 FQNEAQ (reference sequence).

V usage is TRBV10-1 and J usage is TRBJ2-1; 8 bases are shared with TRBD2. V trimming: 3 bases; J trimming: 9 bases; junction bases outside the gene matches: 7. In germline, CDR1 is WNHNN, CDR2 SYGVQD (reference sequence). The CDR3 is 14 residues long. In DNA form, the CDR3 reads TGCGCCAGCAGTGAAAGCAGCGGGAGTACTGAGCAGTTCTTC. Translating it yields CASSESSGSTEQFF.

Only one count was recorded for this clone. The chain employs TRBV5-1 and TRBJ2-5; 11 nucleotides match TRBD2. Trimming cost V 5 bases and J 2 bases; bases outside gene matches: 5. Germline V gene sequence: CDR1 SGHRS, CDR2 YFSETQ. The CDR3 has 15 amino acids. The CDR3, as DNA: TGCGCCAGCAGGTCACTAGCGGGGGAACAAGAGACCCAGTACTTC. Protein product: CASRSLAGEQETQYF.

This clone appeared a single time. The V call is TRBV28, the J call TRBJ1-1, with a tentative D call TRBD1 (5 bases). V was clipped by 6 bases and J by 1 base, with 18 bases between them. The CDR3 totals 16 residues. The germline CDR1 and CDR2 sequences are MDHEN and SYDVKM. The CDR3 DNA reads as TGTGCCAGCAGCTCTGGGACTTCTCTTTCGAACACTGAAGCTTTCTTT. Translated, it gives CASSSGTSLSNTEAFF. Full variable domain (remainder filled in from reference TRBV28 and TRBJ1-1): DVKVTQSSRYLVKRTGEKVFLECVQDMDHENMFWYRQDPGLGLRLIYFSYDVKMKEKGDIPEGYSVSREKKERFSLILESASTNQTSMYLCASSSGTSLSNTEAFFGQGTRLTVV.

V gene TRBV15 combines with J gene TRBJ2-2; TRBD1 agrees at 9 bases. Germline V gene sequence: CDR1 LNHNV, CDR2 YYDKDF (reference sequence). The CDR3 loop spans 18 amino acids. V shed 9 bases and J 0 bases; nucleotides not matched to a gene: 14. CDR3 loop: CATTSPPGTGTNTGELFF. CDR3 DNA sequence: TGTGCCACTACCTCTCCTCCGGGGACAGGGACGAACACCGGGGAGCTGTTTTTT.

The chain has TRBV2 and TRBJ1-1; D is unresolved. The germline V gene encodes CDR1 SNHLY and CDR2 FYNNEI. The CDR3 runs to 14 residues. V was trimmed by 8 bases and J by 5 bases, leaving 18 bases between them. The CDR3 loop is CASRAGERGTEAFF. CDR3 bases: TGTGCCAGCCGGGCCGGGGAGAGAGGTACTGAAGCTTTCTTT.

This sequence joins TRBV7-9 and TRBJ2-6; 10 bases fit TRBD1. Trimming took 5 bases from V and 3 from J; bases not matched to a gene: 13. Germline values: CDR1 SEHNR, CDR2 FQNEAQ (reference sequence). This CDR3 comprises 19 residues. CDR3 nucleotide sequence: TGTGCCAGCAGCCCGGGATACGGGACAGGGGTATTTGGGGCCAACGTCCTGACTTTC. Protein: CASSPGYGTGVFGANVLTF.

This clone was seen once. In DNA form, the CDR3 reads TGTGCCAGCAGCGGACGACTAGCGGGAGGAGATACGCAGTATTTT. This encodes CASSGRLAGGDTQYF. This rearrangement joins TRBV9 to TRBJ2-3; 13 bases are a match to TRBD2. CDR1 SGDLS and CDR2 YYNGEE come from the germline V gene. This CDR3 region has 15 residues. V lost 3 bases and J lost 5; bases outside the gene matches: 3.

The rearrangement links TRBV28 to TRBJ1-5; TRBD1 aligns across 7 bases. The CDR3 sequence is 17 residues long. Germline-derived CDR1 and CDR2 are MDHEN and SYDVKM. J lost 0 bases, V lost 8 bases, and 13 bases had no gene match. The CDR3 region is CASPSPLGQPSNQPQHF. The CDR3 DNA follows: TGTGCCAGCCCATCACCCCTGGGACAGCCTAGCAATCAGCCCCAGCATTTT.

The J gene is TRBJ2-3, the V gene TRBV10-1, with 7 bases that match TRBD2. CDR1 is WNHNN, CDR2 SYGVQD, per germline (reference sequence). The CDR3 contains 18 residues. The J segment lost 5 bases and the V segment lost 6 bases, leaving 20 bases of the junction unmatched. The CDR3 loop is CASSLPSGDQPGRDTQYF. The CDR3 DNA is TGCGCCAGCAGCCTCCCTAGCGGAGACCAGCCCGGGAGAGATACGCAGTATTTT.

The rearrangement joins TRBV7-2 to TRBJ1-5; weak D call: TRBD1 (6 bases). The germline gives CDR1 SGHTA, CDR2 FQGNSA. The CDR3 length is 18 residues. Trimming pared 5 bases from V and 0 bases from J, leaving 20 bases between. CDR3 amino acids: CASSRSISSGDSNQPQHF. DNA for the CDR3: TGTGCCAGCAGCAGAAGCATTTCGTCAGGGGATAGCAATCAGCCCCAGCATTTT.

The V and J genes are TRBV6-1 and TRBJ2-7; 7 bases agree with TRBD1. The CDR3 has 14 residues. The V segment lost 2 bases and the J segment 3 bases; nucleotides outside the gene matches: 4. Germline CDR1 MNHNS, CDR2 SASEGT. CDR3 sequence reads: CASSERTGHYEQYF. In nucleotides, the CDR3 is TGTGCCAGCAGTGAAAGGACAGGCCACTACGAGCAGTACTTC.

The chain carries TRBV27 and TRBJ2-2; TRBD2 aligns across 13 bases. After removal of 6 bases from V and 5 bases from J, the junction contained 6 bases not matched to a gene. Germline-derived CDR1 and CDR2 are MNHEY and SMNVEV (reference sequence). This CDR3 comprises 16 residues. The CDR3 sequence is CASSHRTSGSTGELFF. The CDR3 coding sequence is TGTGCCAGCAGCCACCGGACTAGCGGGAGTACCGGGGAGCTGTTTTTT.

V usage is TRBV4-1 and J usage is TRBJ1-6; 11 bases map to TRBD1. Looked up from germline, CDR1 is MGHRA and CDR2 is YSYEKL. The CDR3 runs to 14 residues. Trimming cost V 7 bases and J 8 bases; bases outside gene matches: 4. CDR3 DNA sequence: TGCGCCAGCACTAAGGGACAGGGGGATTCACCCCTCCACTTT. Its translation: CASTKGQGDSPLHF.

This chain joins TRBV4-1 and TRBJ2-3; a possible D gene is TRBD2 (6 bases). V lost 8 bases and J 2 bases, leaving 11 bases between the germline ends. From germline, CDR1 is MGHRA and CDR2 YSYEKL. The CDR3 totals 13 residues. CDR3 sequence: CASAGTLTDTQYF. CDR3 DNA: TGCGCCAGCGCCGGGACTCTCACAGATACGCAGTATTTT.

V gene TRBV13 combines with J gene TRBJ2-7; 7 bases are shared with TRBD2. CDR3 length: 14 residues. Germline V gene sequence: CDR1 PRHDT, CDR2 FYEKMQ (reference sequence). Trimming removed 0 bases from V and 2 bases from J; junction bases left unmatched: 1. The CDR3 nucleotides read TGTGCCAGCAGCTTAGGACTAGCGACCTACGAGCAGTACTTC. This sequence encodes CASSLGLATYEQYF. Drawing the rest from reference TRBV13 and TRBJ2-7, the complete variable domain is AAGVIQSPRHLIKEKRETATLKCYPIPRHDTVYWYQQGPGQDPQFLISFYEKMQSDKGSIPDRFSAQQFSDYHSELNMSSLELGDSALYFCASSLGLATYEQYFGPGTRLTVT.

This chain connects TRBV18 to TRBJ1-3; tentative D call: TRBD1 (6 bases). The CDR3 runs to 15 residues. The V end lost 3 bases, the J end lost 0 bases, and 9 bases lay between the germline ends. Per germline, CDR1 KGHSH and CDR2 LQKENI. The CDR3 DNA reads TGTGCCAGCTCACCCGGGACACCCTCTGGAAACACCATATATTTT. It encodes CASSPGTPSGNTIYF.

V usage is TRBV5-5 and J usage is TRBJ2-1; D remains unclear. V gave up 4 bases and J gave up 4 bases, with 9 bases separating them. The CDR3 runs to 13 residues. Per the germline V gene, CDR1 is SGHKS and CDR2 is YYEKEE (reference sequence). The DNA of the CDR3 is TGTGCCAGCAGCCTTGGCCCGTACAATGAGCAGTTCTTC. This gives the protein CASSLGPYNEQFF.

The rearrangement links TRBV4-2 to TRBJ2-2; TRBD2 agrees at 10 bases. This CDR3 is 17 amino acids long. V gave up 3 bases and J gave up 4 bases; unmatched junction bases: 8. Germline values: CDR1 LGHNA, CDR2 YNFKEQ. The CDR3 loop is CASSQALAGASTGELFF. The DNA for the CDR3 is TGTGCCAGCAGCCAGGCCCTAGCGGGAGCGAGCACCGGGGAGCTGTTTTTT.

The chain joins TRBV27 to TRBJ2-1; weak D call: TRBD1 (5 bases). The CDR3 sequence is 15 residues long. CDR1 and CDR2 (germline): MNHEY, SMNVEV (reference sequence). The V gene lost 1 base and the J gene lost 3 bases, with 10 bases spanning the gap. The CDR3 loop reads CASSLLWGSYNEQFF. CDR3 coding DNA: TGTGCCAGCAGTTTATTGTGGGGCAGCTACAATGAGCAGTTCTTC.

V usage is TRBV9 and J usage is TRBJ2-7, with 7 bases that match TRBD2. Per germline, CDR1 SGDLS and CDR2 YYNGEE. The CDR3 covers 15 residues. With 3 bases clipped from V and 2 bases from J, the junction kept 8 bases outside the gene matches. In nucleotides, the CDR3 is TGTGCCAGCAGCGCGGCCGGCAGCGGGACCTACGAGCAGTACTTC. Translating gives CASSAAGSGTYEQYF.

Concerning this clone: The identical CDR3 is also encoded by other nucleotide sequences in the sample. The rearrangement joins TRBV19 to TRBJ2-7; perhaps TRBD1 as D (6 bases). Germline CDR1 is LNHDA and CDR2 is SQIVND (reference sequence). The CDR3 loop spans 13 amino acids. The V end was cut by 8 bases, the J end by 2 bases, with 13 bases between. CDR3: CASSLTGTYEQYF. The CDR3 region has the DNA TGTGCCAGTTCACTTACAGGGACCTACGAGCAGTACTTC.

This sequence joins TRBV27 and TRBJ2-1; 13 bases are a match to TRBD2. CDR3 length: 18 residues. Germline lookup yields CDR1 MNHEY and CDR2 SMNVEV (reference sequence). The junction had 14 bases not matched to a gene; V was cut back by 2 bases and J by 10 bases. Written as DNA, the CDR3 is TGTGCCAGCAGTTTACTGGCAGCAACTAGCGGGAGGGCATACGAGCAGTTCTTC. This codes for CASSLLAATSGRAYEQFF.

J is TRBJ2-1 and V is TRBV5-1; the D gene is possibly TRBD2 (5 bases). This CDR3 is 15 amino acids long. V was pared by 0 bases and J by 5 bases, with 12 bases between. Per germline, CDR1 SGHRS and CDR2 YFSETQ. CDR3 sequence (DNA): TGCGCCAGCAGCTTGGAGAGTAGCGTAAACAATGAGCAGTTCTTC. It translates to CASSLESSVNNEQFF.

V usage is TRBV5-8 and J usage is TRBJ2-1; tentative D call: TRBD1 (6 bases). Germline CDR1 is SGHTS and CDR2 is YDEGEE. V was pared by 4 bases and J by 0 bases, with 11 bases between. The CDR3 is made up of 15 amino acids. CDR3 amino acids: CASSPDSGSYNEQFF. The DNA for the CDR3 is TGTGCCAGCAGCCCGGACAGCGGCTCCTACAATGAGCAGTTCTTC. Using reference TRBV5-8 and TRBJ2-1 for the parts outside the CDR3, the full variable domain is EAGVTQSPTHLIKTRGQQATLRCSPISGHTSVYWYQQALGLGLQFLLWYDEGEERNRGNFPPRFSGRQFPNYSSELNVNALELEDSALYLCASSPDSGSYNEQFFGPGTRLTVL.